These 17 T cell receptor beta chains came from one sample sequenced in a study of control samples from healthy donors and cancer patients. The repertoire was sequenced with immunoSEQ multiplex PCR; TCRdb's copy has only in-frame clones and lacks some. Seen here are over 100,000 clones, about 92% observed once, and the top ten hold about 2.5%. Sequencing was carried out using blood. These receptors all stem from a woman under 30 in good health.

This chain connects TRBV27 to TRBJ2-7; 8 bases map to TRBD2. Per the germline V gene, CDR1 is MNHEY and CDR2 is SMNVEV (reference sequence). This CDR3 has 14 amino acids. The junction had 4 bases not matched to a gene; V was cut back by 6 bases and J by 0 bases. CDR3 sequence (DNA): TGTGCCAGCAGCCCTAGCGGGCCCTCCTACGAGCAGTACTTC. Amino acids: CASSPSGPSYEQYF.

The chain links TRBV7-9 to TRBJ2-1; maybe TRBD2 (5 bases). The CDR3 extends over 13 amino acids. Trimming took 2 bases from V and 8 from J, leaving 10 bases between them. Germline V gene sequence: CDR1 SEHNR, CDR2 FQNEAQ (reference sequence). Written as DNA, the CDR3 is TGTGCCAGCAGCTTAAGTTCAGCGGATGAGCAGTTCTTC. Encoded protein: CASSLSSADEQFF. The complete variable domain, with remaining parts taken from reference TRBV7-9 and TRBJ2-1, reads DTGVSQNPRHKITKRGQNVTFRCDPISEHNRLYWYRQTLGQGPEFLTYFQNEAQLEKSRLLSDRFSAERPKGSFSTLEIQRTEQGDSAMYLCASSLSSADEQFFGPGTRLTVL.

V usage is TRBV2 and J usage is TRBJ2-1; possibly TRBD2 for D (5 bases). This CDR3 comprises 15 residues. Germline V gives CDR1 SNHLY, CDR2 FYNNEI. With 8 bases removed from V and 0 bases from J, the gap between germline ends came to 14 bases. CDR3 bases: TGTGCCAGCGCCCCCAGCAGCGGCTCCTACAATGAGCAGTTCTTC. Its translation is CASAPSSGSYNEQFF. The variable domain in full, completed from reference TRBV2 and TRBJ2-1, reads EPEVTQTPSHQVTQMGQEVILRCVPISNHLYFYWYRQILGQKVEFLVSFYNNEISEKSEIFDDQFSVERPDGSNFTLKIRSTKLEDSAMYFCASAPSSGSYNEQFFGPGTRLTVL.

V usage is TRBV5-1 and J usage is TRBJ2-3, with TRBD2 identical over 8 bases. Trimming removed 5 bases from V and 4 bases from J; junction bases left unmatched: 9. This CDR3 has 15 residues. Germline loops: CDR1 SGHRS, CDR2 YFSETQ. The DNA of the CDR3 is TGCGCCAGCAGTTCTGCTAGGACTAGCCCAGATACGCAGTATTTT. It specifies CASSSARTSPDTQYF. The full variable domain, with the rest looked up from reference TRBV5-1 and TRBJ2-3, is KAGVTQTPRYLIKTRGQQVTLSCSPISGHRSVSWYQQTPGQGLQFLFEYFSETQRNKGNFPGRFSGRQFSNSRSEMNVSTLELGDSALYLCASSSARTSPDTQYFGPGTRLTVL.

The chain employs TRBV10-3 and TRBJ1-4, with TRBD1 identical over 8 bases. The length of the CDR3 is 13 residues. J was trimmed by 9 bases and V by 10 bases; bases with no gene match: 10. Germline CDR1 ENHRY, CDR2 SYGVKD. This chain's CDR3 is CATRTGIFQKLFF. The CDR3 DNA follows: TGTGCCACTCGGACAGGGATTTTTCAAAAACTGTTTTTT.

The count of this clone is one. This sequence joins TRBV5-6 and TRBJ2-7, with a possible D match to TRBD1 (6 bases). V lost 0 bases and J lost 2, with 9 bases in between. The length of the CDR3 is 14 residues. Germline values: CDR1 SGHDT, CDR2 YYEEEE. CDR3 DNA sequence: TGTGCCAGCAGCTTGGCAGGGGACGCCTACGAGCAGTACTTC. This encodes CASSLAGDAYEQYF.

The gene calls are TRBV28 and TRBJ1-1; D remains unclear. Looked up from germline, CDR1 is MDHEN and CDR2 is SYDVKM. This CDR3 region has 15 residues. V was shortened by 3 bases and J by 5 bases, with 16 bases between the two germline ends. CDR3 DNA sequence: TGTGCCAGCAGTTTTTTGTTTTCGGTTTTGACTGAAGCTTTCTTT. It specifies CASSFLFSVLTEAFF.

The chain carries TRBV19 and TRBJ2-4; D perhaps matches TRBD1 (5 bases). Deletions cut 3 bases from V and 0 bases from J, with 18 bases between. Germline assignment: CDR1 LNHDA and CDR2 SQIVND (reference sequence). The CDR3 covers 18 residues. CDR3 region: CASSIWGAGILAKNIQYF. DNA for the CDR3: TGTGCCAGTAGTATTTGGGGCGCCGGCATCCTAGCCAAAAACATTCAGTACTTC.

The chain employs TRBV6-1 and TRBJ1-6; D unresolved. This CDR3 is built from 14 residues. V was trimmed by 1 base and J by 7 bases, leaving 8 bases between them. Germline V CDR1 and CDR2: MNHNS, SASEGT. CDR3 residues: CASSEVVRNSPLHF. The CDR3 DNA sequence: TGTGCCAGCAGTGAAGTGGTCCGAAATTCACCCCTCCACTTT.

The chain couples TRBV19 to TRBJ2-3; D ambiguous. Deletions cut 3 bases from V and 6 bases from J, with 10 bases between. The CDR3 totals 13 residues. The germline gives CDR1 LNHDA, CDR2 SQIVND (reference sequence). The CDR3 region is CASSIPPSDTQYF. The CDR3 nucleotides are TGTGCCAGTAGTATCCCCCCCTCCGATACGCAGTATTTT.

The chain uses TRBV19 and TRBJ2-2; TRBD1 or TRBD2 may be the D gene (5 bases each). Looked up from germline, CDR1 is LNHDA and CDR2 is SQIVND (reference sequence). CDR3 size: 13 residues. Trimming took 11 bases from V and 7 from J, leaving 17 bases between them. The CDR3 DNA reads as TGTGCCGCCGCCGGGGCATTAAGCGGGGAGCTGTTTTTT. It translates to CAAAGALSGELFF.

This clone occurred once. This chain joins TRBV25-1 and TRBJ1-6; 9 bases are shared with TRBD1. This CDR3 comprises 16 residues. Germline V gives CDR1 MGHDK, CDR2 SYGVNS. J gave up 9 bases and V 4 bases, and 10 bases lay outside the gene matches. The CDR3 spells CASSGGQGRLISPLHF. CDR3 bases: TGTGCCAGCAGTGGGGGACAGGGTCGGCTAATTTCACCCCTCCACTTT. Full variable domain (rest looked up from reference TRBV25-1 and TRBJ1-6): EADIYQTPRYLVIGTGKKITLECSQTMGHDKMYWYQQDPGMELHLIHYSYGVNSTEKGDLSSESTVSRIRTEHFPLTLESARPSHTSQYLCASSGGQGRLISPLHFGNGTRLTVT.

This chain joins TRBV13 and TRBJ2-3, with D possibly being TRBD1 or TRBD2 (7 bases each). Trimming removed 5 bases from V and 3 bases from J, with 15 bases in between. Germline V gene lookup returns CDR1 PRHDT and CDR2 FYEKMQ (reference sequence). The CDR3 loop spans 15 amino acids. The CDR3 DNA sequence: TGTGCCAGCAGCCTCAGGGGGGGGAGTACAGATACGCAGTATTTT. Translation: CASSLRGGSTDTQYF.

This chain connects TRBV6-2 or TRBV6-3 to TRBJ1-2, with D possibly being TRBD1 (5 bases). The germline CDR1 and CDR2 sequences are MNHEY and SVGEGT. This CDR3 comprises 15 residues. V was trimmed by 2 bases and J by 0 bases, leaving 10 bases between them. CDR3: CASSYPGLANYGYTF. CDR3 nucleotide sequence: TGTGCCAGCAGTTACCCAGGGTTAGCTAACTATGGCTACACCTTC.

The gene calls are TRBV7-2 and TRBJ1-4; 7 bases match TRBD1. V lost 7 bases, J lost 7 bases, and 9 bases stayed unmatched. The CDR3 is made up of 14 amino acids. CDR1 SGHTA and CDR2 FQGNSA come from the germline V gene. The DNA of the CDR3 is TGTGCCAGCAAGGAGTGGGACAGTGGTGAAAAACTGTTTTTT. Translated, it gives CASKEWDSGEKLFF.

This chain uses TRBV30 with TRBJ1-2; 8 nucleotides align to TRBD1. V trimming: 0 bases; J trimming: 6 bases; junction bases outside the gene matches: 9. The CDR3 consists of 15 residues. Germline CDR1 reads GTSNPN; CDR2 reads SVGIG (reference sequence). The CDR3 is CAWSVRLGRGHGYTF. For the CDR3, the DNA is TGTGCCTGGAGTGTACGCCTTGGCAGGGGGCATGGCTACACCTTC. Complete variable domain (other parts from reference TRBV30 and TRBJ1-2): SQTIHQWPATLVQPVGSPLSLECTVEGTSNPNLYWYRQAAGRGLQLLFYSVGIGQISSEVPQNLSASRPQDRQFILSSKKLLLSDSGFYLCAWSVRLGRGHGYTFGSGTRLTVV.

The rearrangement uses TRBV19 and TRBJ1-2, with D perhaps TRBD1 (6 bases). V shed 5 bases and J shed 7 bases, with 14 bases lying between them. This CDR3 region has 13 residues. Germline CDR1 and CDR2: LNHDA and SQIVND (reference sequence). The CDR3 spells CASSQFQGTGYTF. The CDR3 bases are TGTGCCAGTAGTCAATTCCAGGGGACTGGCTACACCTTC.